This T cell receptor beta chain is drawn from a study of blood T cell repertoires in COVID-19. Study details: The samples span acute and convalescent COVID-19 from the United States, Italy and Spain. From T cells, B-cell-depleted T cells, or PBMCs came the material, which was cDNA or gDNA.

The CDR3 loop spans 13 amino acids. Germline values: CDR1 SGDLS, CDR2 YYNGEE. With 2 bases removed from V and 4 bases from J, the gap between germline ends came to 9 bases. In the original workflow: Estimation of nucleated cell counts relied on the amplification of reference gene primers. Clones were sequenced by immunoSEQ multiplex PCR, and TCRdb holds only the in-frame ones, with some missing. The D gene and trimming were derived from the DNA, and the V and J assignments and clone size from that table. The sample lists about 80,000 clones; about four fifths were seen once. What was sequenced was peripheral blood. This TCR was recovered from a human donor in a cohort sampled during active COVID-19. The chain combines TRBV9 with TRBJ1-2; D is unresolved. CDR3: CASSVGGPYGYTF. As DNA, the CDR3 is TGTGCCAGCAGCGTCGGCGGGCCCTATGGCTACACCTTC.